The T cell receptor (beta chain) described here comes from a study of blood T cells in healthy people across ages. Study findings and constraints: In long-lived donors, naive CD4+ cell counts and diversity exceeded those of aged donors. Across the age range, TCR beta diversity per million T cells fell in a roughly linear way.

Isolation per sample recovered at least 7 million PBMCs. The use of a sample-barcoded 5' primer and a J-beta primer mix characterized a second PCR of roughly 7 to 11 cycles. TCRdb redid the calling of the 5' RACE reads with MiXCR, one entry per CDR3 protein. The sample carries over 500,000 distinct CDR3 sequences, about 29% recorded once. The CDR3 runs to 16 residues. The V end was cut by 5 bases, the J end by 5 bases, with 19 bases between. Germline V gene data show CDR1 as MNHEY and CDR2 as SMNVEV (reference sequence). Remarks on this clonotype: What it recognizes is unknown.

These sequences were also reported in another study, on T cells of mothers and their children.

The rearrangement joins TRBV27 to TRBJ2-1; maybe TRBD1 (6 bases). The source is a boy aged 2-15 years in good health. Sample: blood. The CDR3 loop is CASSALPGHNNNEQFF. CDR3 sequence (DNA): TGTGCCAGCAGTGCCCTTCCGGGACACAATAACAATGAGCAGTTCTTC.